This T cell receptor beta chain was observed in a study of blood T cell repertoires in COVID-19 (dated by TCRdb to between 2020 and 2021). The study in broad terms: The collaborator samples originated in the United States, Italy and Spain and spanned the acute and convalescent phases of COVID-19. The material from the prospective study consisted of cDNA or gDNA derived from T cells, B-cell-depleted T cells, or PBMCs. Subjects who had been exposed to COVID-19, were actively infected with it, or had recovered from it provided the deeply sampled blood TCRbeta repertoires that made up the dataset. The repertoires were released in a freely available public database intended as a resource for research on the immune response to SARS-CoV-2. Samples came from the ongoing ImmuneRACE study (first 160 participants) plus 1,254 subjects from 6 global collaborators. A de-identified subject ID, COVID-19 status, age in years and sex were almost always included in the sample metadata. Where HLA class I and class II types were available, the types were taken from metadata supplied by the sample provider, not from assay-based typing.

As concerns this clone: Its recognized antigen is unknown. Base qualities are not provided; no much larger clone lies one nucleotide away.

TCRbeta CDR3 regions were amplified from genomic DNA by means of the immunoSEQ Assay, a bias-controlled multiplex PCR. The study's own analysis went as follows. Within the assay, amplification of reference gene primers was used to estimate how many nucleated cells each sample contained. To quantify the absolute abundance of each unique TCRbeta CDR3 rearrangement, sequence reads were collapsed and filtered. For each sample, productive Simpson clonality was calculated as the square root of Simpson's diversity index over productive rearrangements. The source is immuneACCESS, and TCRdb retained only in-frame sequences with V and J called. Part of the clones is not carried over; for the studies checked, unresolved V genes explain less than half of this, and the remainder is unexplained. Clone size and the V and J calls come from that table; the DNA yielded D and trimming. The sample data list about 270,000 clones, and around 90% of these were observed just once. The ten largest clones capture approximately 2.6% of the sample.

Reading from cysteine to phenylalanine, the CDR3 counts 19 amino acids. The sequence is cut down to CDR3 DNA, 57 bases in frame from base 1. The V end gives up 0 bases and the J end 4 bases, leaving 7 bases in the junction not matched to a gene. Per the germline V gene, SGDLS is the CDR1 and YYNGEE is the CDR2. Overall results and qualifications from the work: The amount of clinical and demographic metadata varied by source and participant and was provided uncurated.

At one collaborating source in Seattle, patients were enrolled during active infection and were followed longitudinally through the course of disease. Each collaborating institution followed its own protocols to collect whole blood in K2EDTA tubes. For TCRbeta analysis, collaborators shipped samples as frozen whole blood, isolated PBMCs, or DNA extracted from either of those sample types. The chain links TRBV9 with TRBJ2-2; a stretch of 15 junction bases matches TRBD2. This TCR was sampled from a person aged 18 to 35 with COVID-19, enrolled during active disease. Sequencing used peripheral blood. The nucleotide sequence reads as follows: TGTGCCAGCAGCGTAGCTGGACTAGCGGGAGGGCCGGCCACCGGGGAGCTGTTTTTT. It codes for CASSVAGLAGGPATGELFF.